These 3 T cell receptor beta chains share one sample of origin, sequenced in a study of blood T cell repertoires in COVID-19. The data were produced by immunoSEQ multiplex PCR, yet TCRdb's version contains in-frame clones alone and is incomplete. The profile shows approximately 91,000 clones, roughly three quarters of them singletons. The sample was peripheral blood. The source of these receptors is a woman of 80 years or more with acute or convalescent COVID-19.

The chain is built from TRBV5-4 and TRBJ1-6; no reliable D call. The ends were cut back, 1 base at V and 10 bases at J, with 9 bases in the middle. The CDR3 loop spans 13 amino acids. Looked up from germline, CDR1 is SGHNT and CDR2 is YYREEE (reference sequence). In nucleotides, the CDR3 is TGTGCCAGCAGCTTGTCGACGGGATCACCCCTCCACTTT. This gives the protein CASSLSTGSPLHF.

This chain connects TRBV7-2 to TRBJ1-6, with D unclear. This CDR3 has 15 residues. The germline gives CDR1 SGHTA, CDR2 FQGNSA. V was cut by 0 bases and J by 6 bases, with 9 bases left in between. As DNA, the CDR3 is TGTGCCAGCAGCTTAGCAGCGTCTAGTAATTCACCCCTCCACTTT. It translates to CASSLAASSNSPLHF.

CDR3 DNA: TGTGCCAGCAGTGAACAGATTAATTCACCCCTCCACTTT. It encodes CASSEQINSPLHF. The chain uses TRBV2 and TRBJ1-6; D call uncertain. Germline CDR1 and CDR2: SNHLY and FYNNEI. V dropped 2 bases and J dropped 6 bases, with 5 bases sitting between them. The CDR3 consists of 13 residues.